A selection of T cell receptor beta chains follows, all from one sample in a study of OX40 agonist ivuxolimab in advanced cancers. Produced via immunoSEQ multiplex PCR; TCRdb's table is partial and in-frame only. The sample records 20,000 to 25,000 clones, about nine tenths being singletons. Sequencing was performed on CD4+ or CD8+ T cells sorted from blood, taken in a trial of the OX40 agonist ivuxolimab. The origin of the receptors is an adult with an advanced solid tumor such as melanoma, head and neck, liver or kidney cancer. The CDR3 runs from the conserved cysteine through the conserved F or W. D genes are given only for firm matches. Expanded clones get a size class; other rows say once, few or many, or leave the size out.

d_call: .
clone_size: once
cdr3_length: 15
v_call: TRBV13
j_call: TRBJ2-2
cdr3_nt: TGTGCCAGCAGGTTGGCGGGCGCTTACACCGGGGAGCTGTTTTTT
cdr3_aa: CASRLAGAYTGELFF

d_call: TRBD2
clone_size: .
cdr3_length: 16
v_call: TRBV14
j_call: TRBJ2-1
cdr3_nt: TGTGCCAGCAGCCCAAAAACGGGACTAGCGGTAAATGAGCAGTTCTTC
cdr3_aa: CASSPKTGLAVNEQFF

d_call: TRBD2
clone_size: .
cdr3_length: 17
v_call: TRBV4-1
j_call: TRBJ2-1
cdr3_nt: TGCGCCAGCAGCAGGAGGGGCAGCGGGGCCCTCGCGGATGAGCAGTTCTTC
cdr3_aa: CASSRRGSGALADEQFF

d_call: TRBD1
clone_size: .
cdr3_length: 14
v_call: TRBV19
j_call: TRBJ1-2
cdr3_nt: TGTGCCAGTAGGACCGGGACAGGGGGCGCAGGCTACACCTTC
cdr3_aa: CASRTGTGGAGYTF

d_call: TRBD1
clone_size: few
cdr3_length: 17
v_call: TRBV4-1
j_call: TRBJ1-6
cdr3_nt: TGCGCCAGCAGCCCCCTCTGGGGACAGGGTGGGGGTTCACCCCTCCACTTT
cdr3_aa: CASSPLWGQGGGSPLHF

d_call: .
clone_size: .
cdr3_length: 15
v_call: TRBV6-5
j_call: TRBJ2-7
cdr3_nt: TGTGCCAGCAGTGCGGACAGTTCAAGCTCCTACGAGCAGTACTTC
cdr3_aa: CASSADSSSSYEQYF

d_call: .
clone_size: .
cdr3_length: 15
v_call: TRBV5-1
j_call: TRBJ1-1
cdr3_nt: TGCGCCAGCAGCTTGGTGGGGGCAGGGCACACTGAAGCTTTCTTT
cdr3_aa: CASSLVGAGHTEAFF

d_call: .
clone_size: once
cdr3_length: 15
v_call: TRBV4-1
j_call: TRBJ2-5
cdr3_nt: TGCGCCAGCAGCCAGTCCTCAGAGTACCAAGAGACCCAGTACTTC
cdr3_aa: CASSQSSEYQETQYF

d_call: .
clone_size: .
cdr3_length: 15
v_call: TRBV5-4
j_call: TRBJ1-2
cdr3_nt: TGTGCCAGCAGCTTGATCGACTATTCTAACTATGGCTACACCTTC
cdr3_aa: CASSLIDYSNYGYTF

d_call: TRBD1
clone_size: .
cdr3_length: 13
v_call: TRBV6-4
j_call: TRBJ1-1
cdr3_nt: TGTGCCAGCAGTACAGGGGATCGGGCTGAAGCTTTCTTT
cdr3_aa: CASSTGDRAEAFF

d_call: .
clone_size: .
cdr3_length: 15
v_call: TRBV7-8
j_call: TRBJ1-5
cdr3_nt: TGTGCCAGCAGCTTGGGGACCGGGGGCTATCAGCCCCAGCATTTT
cdr3_aa: CASSLGTGGYQPQHF

d_call: .
clone_size: .
cdr3_length: 17
v_call: TRBV21-1
j_call: TRBJ1-1
cdr3_nt: TGTGCCAGCAGTCAAGGGGGACAGGGTATGAGGAACACTGAAGCTTTCTTT
cdr3_aa: CASSQGGQGMRNTEAFF

d_call: TRBD2
clone_size: .
cdr3_length: 14
v_call: TRBV5-4
j_call: TRBJ2-7
cdr3_nt: TGTGCCAGCAGCTGGACTAGCGGGGGTAAAGAGCAGTACTTC
cdr3_aa: CASSWTSGGKEQYF

d_call: .
clone_size: .
cdr3_length: 15
v_call: TRBV7-9
j_call: TRBJ2-7
cdr3_nt: TGTGCCAGCAGCTTAGAACGCCGGCCCCCCTACGAGCAGTACTTC
cdr3_aa: CASSLERRPPYEQYF

d_call: .
clone_size: once
cdr3_length: 14
v_call: TRBV6-6
j_call: TRBJ1-2
cdr3_nt: TGTGCCAGCAGTTATGTCAAGGACTACTATGGCTACACCTTC
cdr3_aa: CASSYVKDYYGYTF

d_call: .
clone_size: .
cdr3_length: 14
v_call: TRBV5-6
j_call: TRBJ2-5
cdr3_nt: TGTGCCAGCAGCTCCTGGATAGGACAAGAGACCCAGTACTTC
cdr3_aa: CASSSWIGQETQYF

d_call: TRBD1
clone_size: few
cdr3_length: 15
v_call: TRBV9
j_call: TRBJ1-1
cdr3_nt: TGTGCCAGCAGCGTAGTCGGGACAGTTAACACTGAAGCTTTCTTT
cdr3_aa: CASSVVGTVNTEAFF

d_call: TRBD1
clone_size: .
cdr3_length: 15
v_call: TRBV6-1
j_call: TRBJ1-1
cdr3_nt: TGTGCCAGCAGTGAATGGCTACAGGGGGACACTGAAGCTTTCTTT
cdr3_aa: CASSEWLQGDTEAFF

d_call: .
clone_size: .
cdr3_length: 14
v_call: TRBV19
j_call: TRBJ1-5
cdr3_nt: TGTGCCAGTAGTATTCGGACGGGGAATCAGCCCCAGCATTTT
cdr3_aa: CASSIRTGNQPQHF

d_call: .
clone_size: .
cdr3_length: 17
v_call: TRBV30
j_call: TRBJ1-6
cdr3_nt: TGTGCCTGGAATTCCTGGCAGGCTGGCTCCTATAATTCACCCCTCCACTTT
cdr3_aa: CAWNSWQAGSYNSPLHF

d_call: TRBD1
clone_size: .
cdr3_length: 13
v_call: TRBV7-9
j_call: TRBJ1-1
cdr3_nt: TGTGCCAGCACCCCAGGACAGGGTACTGAAGCTTTCTTT
cdr3_aa: CASTPGQGTEAFF

d_call: .
clone_size: .
cdr3_length: 15
v_call: TRBV5-4
j_call: TRBJ1-1
cdr3_nt: TGTGCCAGCAGCGCGGGGACAACGAGGCTCCCTGAAGCTTTCTTT
cdr3_aa: CASSAGTTRLPEAFF

d_call: TRBD2
clone_size: .
cdr3_length: 17
v_call: TRBV27
j_call: TRBJ2-3
cdr3_nt: TGTGCCAGCATAGGGTCGGGAGCGGGGGGATTCACAGATACGCAGTATTTT
cdr3_aa: CASIGSGAGGFTDTQYF

d_call: .
clone_size: .
cdr3_length: 16
v_call: TRBV12-5
j_call: TRBJ1-5
cdr3_nt: TGTGCTAGTGGTTCCGACGAGGGTTATAGCAATCAGCCCCAGCATTTT
cdr3_aa: CASGSDEGYSNQPQHF

d_call: .
clone_size: .
cdr3_length: 16
v_call: TRBV2
j_call: TRBJ2-2
cdr3_nt: TGTGCCAGCAGTGAACTATATCCGGTGGGAACCGGGGAGCTGTTTTTT
cdr3_aa: CASSELYPVGTGELFF

d_call: TRBD1
clone_size: medium-sized
cdr3_length: 11
v_call: TRBV5-1
j_call: TRBJ1-2
cdr3_nt: TGCGCCAGCGGACAGGGGCAAGGCTACACCTTC
cdr3_aa: CASGQGQGYTF

d_call: .
clone_size: .
cdr3_length: 16
v_call: TRBV19
j_call: TRBJ1-1
cdr3_nt: TGTGCCAGTAGTATTGTAGTGACACAAATGAACACTGAAGCTTTCTTT
cdr3_aa: CASSIVVTQMNTEAFF

d_call: .
clone_size: .
cdr3_length: 13
v_call: TRBV6-5
j_call: TRBJ1-2
cdr3_nt: TGTGCCAGCAGATACGGGAGGAACTATGGCTACACCTTC
cdr3_aa: CASRYGRNYGYTF

d_call: TRBD2
clone_size: .
cdr3_length: 16
v_call: TRBV4-1
j_call: TRBJ2-3
cdr3_nt: TGCGCCAGCAGCGTTCGACTAGCGGGGGCCACAGATACGCAGTATTTT
cdr3_aa: CASSVRLAGATDTQYF

d_call: TRBD1
clone_size: .
cdr3_length: 15
v_call: TRBV6-6
j_call: TRBJ2-5
cdr3_nt: TGTGCCAGCAGCCCTCGGGACAGGAGACAAGAGACCCAGTACTTC
cdr3_aa: CASSPRDRRQETQYF

d_call: TRBD2
clone_size: .
cdr3_length: 16
v_call: TRBV7-9
j_call: TRBJ2-5
cdr3_nt: TGTGCCAGCAGCTCAGAAGCGGGGGGCCCTCGAGAGACCCAGTACTTC
cdr3_aa: CASSSEAGGPRETQYF

d_call: .
clone_size: once
cdr3_length: 14
v_call: TRBV19
j_call: TRBJ2-7
cdr3_nt: TGTGCCAGTAGTATTAAGGGCTTCTCCTACGAGCAGTACTTC
cdr3_aa: CASSIKGFSYEQYF

d_call: TRBD1
clone_size: .
cdr3_length: 15
v_call: TRBV7-9
j_call: TRBJ1-2
cdr3_nt: TGTGCCAGCAGCTTAGGACAGGGAATTAACTATGGCTACACCTTC
cdr3_aa: CASSLGQGINYGYTF

d_call: .
clone_size: .
cdr3_length: 17
v_call: TRBV11-2
j_call: TRBJ2-2
cdr3_nt: TGTGCCAGCAGCTTACCGAGCGCGGAGGTGGACACCGGGGAGCTGTTTTTT
cdr3_aa: CASSLPSAEVDTGELFF

d_call: .
clone_size: .
cdr3_length: 14
v_call: TRBV4-1
j_call: TRBJ2-3
cdr3_nt: TGCGCCAGCAGCCCCCCCGGCGGCGCAGATACGCAGTATTTT
cdr3_aa: CASSPPGGADTQYF

d_call: TRBD1
clone_size: .
cdr3_length: 15
v_call: TRBV5-1
j_call: TRBJ1-1
cdr3_nt: TGCGCCAGCAGCATGGGGACAGGGGGGAACACTGAAGCTTTCTTT
cdr3_aa: CASSMGTGGNTEAFF

d_call: .
clone_size: once
cdr3_length: 11
v_call: TRBV13
j_call: TRBJ2-7
cdr3_nt: TGTGCCAGCAGCTTCCAACACGAGCAGTACTTC
cdr3_aa: CASSFQHEQYF

d_call: .
clone_size: .
cdr3_length: 13
v_call: TRBV7-2
j_call: TRBJ1-2
cdr3_nt: TGTGCCAGCGGTATTAACCCGACTGTAGGCTACACCTTC
cdr3_aa: CASGINPTVGYTF

d_call: .
clone_size: once
cdr3_length: 13
v_call: TRBV2
j_call: TRBJ1-4
cdr3_nt: TGTGCCAGCAGTGGACAGAATAATGAAAAACTGTTTTTT
cdr3_aa: CASSGQNNEKLFF

d_call: TRBD1
clone_size: .
cdr3_length: 15
v_call: TRBV14
j_call: TRBJ2-7
cdr3_nt: TGTGCCAGCAGCCAAGGCGACAGGGGGCTCGACGAGCAGTACTTC
cdr3_aa: CASSQGDRGLDEQYF

d_call: .
clone_size: .
cdr3_length: 12
v_call: TRBV2
j_call: TRBJ2-1
cdr3_nt: TGTGCCAGCAGTGGGGGTTACAATGAGCAGTTCTTC
cdr3_aa: CASSGGYNEQFF

d_call: .
clone_size: once
cdr3_length: 15
v_call: TRBV5-6
j_call: TRBJ1-6
cdr3_nt: TGTGCCAGCAGCTTGGTCAGAGATAATAATTCACCCCTCCACTTT
cdr3_aa: CASSLVRDNNSPLHF

d_call: TRBD2
clone_size: .
cdr3_length: 16
v_call: TRBV7-2
j_call: TRBJ2-3
cdr3_nt: TGTGCCAGCAGCTTCTTCTCTAGCGGCTACACAGATACGCAGTATTTT
cdr3_aa: CASSFFSSGYTDTQYF

d_call: .
clone_size: .
cdr3_length: 13
v_call: TRBV11-1
j_call: TRBJ2-1
cdr3_nt: TGTGCCAGCAGCTCCGGGACAACGGATGAGCAGTTCTTC
cdr3_aa: CASSSGTTDEQFF

d_call: .
clone_size: .
cdr3_length: 12
v_call: TRBV7-6
j_call: TRBJ2-7
cdr3_nt: TGTGCCAGCAGCCGGGACAACTACGAGCAGTACTTC
cdr3_aa: CASSRDNYEQYF